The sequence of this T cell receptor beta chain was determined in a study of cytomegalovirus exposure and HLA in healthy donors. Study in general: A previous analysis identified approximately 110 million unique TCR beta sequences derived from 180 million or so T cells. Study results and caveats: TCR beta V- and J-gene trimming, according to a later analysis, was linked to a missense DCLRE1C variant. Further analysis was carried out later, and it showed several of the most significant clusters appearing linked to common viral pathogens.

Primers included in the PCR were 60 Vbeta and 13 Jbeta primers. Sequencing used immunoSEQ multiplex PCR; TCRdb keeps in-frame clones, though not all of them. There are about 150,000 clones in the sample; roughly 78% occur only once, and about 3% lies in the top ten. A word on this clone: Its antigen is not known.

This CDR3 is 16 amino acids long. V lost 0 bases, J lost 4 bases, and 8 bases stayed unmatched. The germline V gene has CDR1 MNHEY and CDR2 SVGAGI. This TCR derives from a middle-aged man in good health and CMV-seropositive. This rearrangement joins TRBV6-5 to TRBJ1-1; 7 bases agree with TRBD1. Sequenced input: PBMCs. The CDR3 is CASSYSTGPPSTEAFF. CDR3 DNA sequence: TGTGCCAGCAGTTACTCGACAGGGCCCCCCTCCACTGAAGCTTTCTTT.